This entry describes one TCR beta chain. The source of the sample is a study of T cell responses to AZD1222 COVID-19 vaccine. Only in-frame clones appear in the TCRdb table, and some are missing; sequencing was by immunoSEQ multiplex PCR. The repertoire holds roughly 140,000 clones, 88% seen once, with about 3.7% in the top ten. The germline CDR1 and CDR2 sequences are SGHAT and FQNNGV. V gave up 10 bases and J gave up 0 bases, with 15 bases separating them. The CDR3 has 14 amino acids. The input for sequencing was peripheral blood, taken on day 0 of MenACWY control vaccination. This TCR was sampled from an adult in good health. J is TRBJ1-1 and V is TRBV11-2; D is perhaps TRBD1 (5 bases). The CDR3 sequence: CAIRMGGMNTEAFF. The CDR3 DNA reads TGTGCCATCCGTATGGGGGGAATGAACACTGAAGCTTTCTTT.